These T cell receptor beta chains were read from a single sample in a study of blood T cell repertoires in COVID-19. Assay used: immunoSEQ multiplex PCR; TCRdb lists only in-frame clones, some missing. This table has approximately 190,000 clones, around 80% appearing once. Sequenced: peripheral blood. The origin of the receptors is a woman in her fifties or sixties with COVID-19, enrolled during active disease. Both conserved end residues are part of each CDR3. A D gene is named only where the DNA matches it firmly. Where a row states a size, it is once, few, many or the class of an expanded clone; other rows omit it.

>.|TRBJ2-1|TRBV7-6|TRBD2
CASSKGSGVPWGPLYEQFF
TGTGCCAGCAGCAAGGGTAGCGGGGTACCCTGGGGCCCTCTGTATGAGCAGTTCTTC
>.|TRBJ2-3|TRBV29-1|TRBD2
CSVEFLGTSGSTDTQYF
TGCAGCGTTGAATTTCTCGGAACTAGCGGGAGCACAGATACGCAGTATTTT
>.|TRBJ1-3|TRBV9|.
CASSVASRRDFSGNTIYF
TGTGCCAGCAGCGTAGCATCTCGGAGGGATTTCTCTGGAAACACCATATATTTT
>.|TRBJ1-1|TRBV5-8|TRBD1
CASSGDSNTEAFF
TGTGCCAGCAGCGGGGACAGTAACACTGAAGCTTTCTTT
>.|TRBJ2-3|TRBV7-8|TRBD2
CASSLLAGVSTDTQYF
TGTGCCAGCAGCTTGCTAGCGGGAGTTAGCACAGATACGCAGTATTTT
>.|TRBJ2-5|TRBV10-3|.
CATNHRINRETQYF
TGTGCCACCAACCACAGGATAAACCGGGAGACCCAGTACTTC
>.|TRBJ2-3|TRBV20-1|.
CSASPQRPSTDTQYF
TGCAGTGCTAGTCCCCAGCGACCTAGCACAGATACGCAGTATTTT
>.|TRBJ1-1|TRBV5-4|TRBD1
CASSLVGTEGAFF
TGTGCCAGCAGCTTGGTAGGGACAGAAGGAGCTTTCTTT
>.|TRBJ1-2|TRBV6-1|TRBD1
CASSEAMGQANYGYTF
TGTGCCAGCAGTGAAGCGATGGGACAGGCGAACTATGGCTACACCTTC
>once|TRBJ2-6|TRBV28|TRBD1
CASSYRGPLDGANVLTF
TGTGCCAGCAGTTACAGGGGGCCCCTAGATGGGGCCAACGTCCTGACTTTC
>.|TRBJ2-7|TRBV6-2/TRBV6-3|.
CASSDGTIREQYF
TGTGCCAGCAGCGACGGGACAATCCGCGAGCAGTACTTC
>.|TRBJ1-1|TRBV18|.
CASSPGPNTEAFF
TGTGCCAGCTCACCAGGGCCGAACACTGAAGCTTTCTTT
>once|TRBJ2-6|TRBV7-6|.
CASSFPGQIFSGANVLTF
TGTGCCAGCAGCTTCCCAGGACAAATTTTCTCTGGGGCCAACGTCCTGACTTTC
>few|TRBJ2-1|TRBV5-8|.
CASSPRAAIGNEQFF
TGTGCCAGCAGCCCGAGGGCGGCAATCGGGAATGAGCAGTTCTTC
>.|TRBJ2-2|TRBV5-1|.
CASSLGQFYTGELFF
TGCGCCAGCAGCTTGGGACAGTTCTACACCGGGGAGCTGTTTTTT
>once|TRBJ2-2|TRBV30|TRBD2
CAWSGASGRSGELFF
TGTGCCTGGAGTGGTGCTAGCGGGAGATCCGGGGAGCTGTTTTTT